What follows are 7 T cell receptor beta chains derived from one specimen sequenced in a study of blood T cell repertoires in COVID-19. The table came from immunoSEQ multiplex PCR; TCRdb's copy has only in-frame clones and leaves some out. The data contain a few hundred thousand clones, roughly 86% of them seen just once; the ten biggest clones take up approximately 1.8%. What was sequenced was peripheral blood. These receptors came from a woman aged 30 to 39 with COVID-19, enrolled during active disease.

This clone was picked up one time. This chain joins TRBV4-3 and TRBJ2-1, with 8 bases aligning to TRBD1. The CDR3 is 18 residues long. The germline gives CDR1 LGHNA, CDR2 YSLEER. V lost 1 base to trimming and J lost 1 base; unmatched junction nucleotides: 9. The CDR3 is CASSQVQGALESYNEQFF. The CDR3 DNA reads as TGCGCCAGCAGCCAAGTGCAGGGGGCTCTAGAGTCCTACAATGAGCAGTTCTTC.

This clone was recorded only once. The V call is TRBV19, the J call TRBJ2-5, with TRBD1 matching 9 bases. This CDR3 region has 14 residues. V trimming: 10 bases; J trimming: 0 bases; junction bases outside the gene matches: 6. CDR1 and CDR2 from the germline V gene are LNHDA and SQIVND (reference sequence). In DNA, the CDR3 is TGTGCCACCTCGGGACAGGGATACCAAGAGACCCAGTACTTC. Its protein product is CATSGQGYQETQYF.

This sequence joins TRBV6-6 and TRBJ1-5; possible D gene TRBD1, 5 bases. V shed 4 bases and J shed 2 bases, with 12 bases lying between them. CDR3 length: 15 amino acids. The germline V gene has CDR1 MNHNY and CDR2 SVGAGI (reference sequence). The CDR3 region is CASSSAGGGNQPQHF. The CDR3 coding sequence is TGTGCCAGCAGTTCGGCCGGGGGGGGCAATCAGCCCCAGCATTTT.

V gene TRBV23-1 combines with J gene TRBJ2-1; 11 bases are a match to TRBD2. TRBV23-1 carries the ORF label, with uncertain function. The length of the CDR3 is 16 residues. V dropped 3 bases and J dropped 5; count of bases not matched to a gene: 6. Written as DNA, the CDR3 is TGCGCCAGCAGTCACCCCGGGACTAGCGGTAACAATGAGCAGTTCTTC. Translation gives CASSHPGTSGNNEQFF.

The chain couples TRBV7-2 to TRBJ1-6; 7 nucleotides line up with TRBD1. The germline V gene has CDR1 SGHTA and CDR2 FQGNSA. CDR3 length equals 14 residues. Trimming cost V 5 bases and J 8 bases; bases outside gene matches: 6. CDR3 sequence reads: CASSLRQGYSPLHF. The CDR3 region has the DNA TGTGCCAGCAGCCTGCGACAGGGATATTCACCCCTCCACTTT.

This chain links TRBV19 with TRBJ1-1; perhaps TRBD1 as D (5 bases). The CDR3 has 13 residues. CDR1 is LNHDA, CDR2 SQIVND, per germline (reference sequence). V was pared by 6 bases and J by 7 bases, with 15 bases between. CDR3 region: CASSVRGSHEAFF. In DNA form, the CDR3 reads TGTGCCAGTAGCGTCCGGGGGAGTCATGAAGCTTTCTTT.

The rearrangement uses TRBV3-1 (or the pseudogene TRBV3-2) and TRBJ2-7; 8 bases align to TRBD1. Germline CDR1 is LGHDT and CDR2 is YNNKEL (reference sequence). J lost 1 base, V lost 4 bases, and 3 bases had no gene match. This CDR3 spans 14 amino acids. The chain's CDR3 is CASSRGTGSYEQYF. For the CDR3, the DNA is TGTGCCAGCAGCCGAGGGACAGGATCCTACGAGCAGTACTTC.